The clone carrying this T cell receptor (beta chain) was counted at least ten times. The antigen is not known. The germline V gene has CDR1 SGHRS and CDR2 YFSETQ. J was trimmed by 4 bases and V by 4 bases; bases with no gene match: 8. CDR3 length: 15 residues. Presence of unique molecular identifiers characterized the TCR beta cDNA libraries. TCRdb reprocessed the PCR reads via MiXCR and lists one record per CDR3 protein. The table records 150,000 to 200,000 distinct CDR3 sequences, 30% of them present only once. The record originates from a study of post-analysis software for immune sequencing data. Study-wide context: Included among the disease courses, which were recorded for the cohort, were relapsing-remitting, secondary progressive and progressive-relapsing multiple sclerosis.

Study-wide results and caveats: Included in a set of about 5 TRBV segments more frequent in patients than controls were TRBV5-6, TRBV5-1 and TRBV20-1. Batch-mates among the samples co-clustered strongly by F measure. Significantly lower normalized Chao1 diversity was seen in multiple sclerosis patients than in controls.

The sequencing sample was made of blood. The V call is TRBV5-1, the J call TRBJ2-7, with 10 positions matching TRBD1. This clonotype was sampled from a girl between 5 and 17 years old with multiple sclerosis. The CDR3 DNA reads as TGCGCCAGCAGCCCGGACAGGGGGGATTTATACGAGCAGTACTTC. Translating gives CASSPDRGDLYEQYF. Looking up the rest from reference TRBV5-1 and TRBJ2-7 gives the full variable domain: KAGVTQTPRYLIKTRGQQVTLSCSPISGHRSVSWYQQTPGQGLQFLFEYFSETQRNKGNFPGRFSGRQFSNSRSEMNVSTLELGDSALYLCASSPDRGDLYEQYFGPGTRLTVT.